Listed below are T cell receptor beta chains from one sample, sequenced in a study of cytomegalovirus exposure and HLA in healthy donors. Generated by immunoSEQ multiplex PCR, the TCRdb table keeps only in-frame clones and is missing some. The data hold under 85,000 clones, with about 74% observed a single time. Specimen: PBMCs. These TCRs come from a woman in her 30s in good health and CMV-seropositive. Each CDR3 is given with its conserved first and last residue.

>12|TRBJ1-1|TRBV30
CAWSYSSGEAFF
>11|TRBJ1-2|TRBV30
CASQGKWGYTF
>16|TRBJ1-3|TRBV5-6
CASSLRRDYSGNTIYF
>15|TRBJ2-7|TRBV4-1
CASSHSFPDKYEQYF
>16|TRBJ2-6|TRBV5-1
CASSLQGAGGANVLTF
>15|TRBJ2-3|TRBV28
CASSLLAGFTDTQYF
>15|TRBJ2-7|TRBV4-3
CASSQAQGLSYEQYF
>15|TRBJ2-1|TRBV5-4
CASSLEHGRSDEQFF
>12|TRBJ1-1|TRBV7-9
CASALGGTEAFF
>12|TRBJ2-7|TRBV5-1
CASSRTNYEQYF
>14|TRBJ2-1|TRBV30
CAWASGRSYNEQFF
>14|TRBJ2-7|TRBV6-6
CASSSGQSSYEQYF
>16|TRBJ2-3|TRBV7-9
CASSLRTGRLADTQYF
>14|TRBJ2-3|TRBV25-1
CASSELDSGGTQYF
>16|TRBJ1-2|TRBV6-1
CASSEEGSGMGYGYTF
>12|TRBJ1-2|TRBV29-1
CSVEDLRGFYTF
>14|TRBJ2-3|TRBV28
CATWGAGVTDTQYF
>17|TRBJ2-1|TRBV6-4
CASSDPPGLGGYNEQFF
>13|TRBJ2-5|TRBV7-8
CASSPRREETQYF
>15|TRBJ1-5|TRBV6-5
CASSWSRNSNQPQHF
>15|TRBJ2-7|TRBV4-1
CASSQEPGLSREQYF
>13|TRBJ2-7|TRBV19
CASSKGLPYEQYF
>14|TRBJ1-2|TRBV13
CASSLMGRDYGYTF
>13|TRBJ2-1|TRBV30
CAWSVGLAAEQFF
>14|TRBJ1-1|TRBV10-3
CAIRRQGTNTEAFF
>11|TRBJ1-1|TRBV20-1
CSARTGREAFF
>15|TRBJ1-1|TRBV18
CASSRSRGENTEAFF
>17|TRBJ2-6|TRBV4-1
CASSQDRAPSGANVLTF
>16|TRBJ2-7|TRBV4-1
CASSQDRGLAGEKQYF
>13|TRBJ1-5|TRBV28
CASGMQGNQPQHF